This entry concerns a single T cell receptor beta chain. What it recognizes is unknown. This sample is drawn from a study of OX40 agonist ivuxolimab in advanced cancers. Overall study: The study reported partial responses in three patients: one hepatocellular carcinoma, two cutaneous melanoma.

The CDR3 spans 17 residues. The junction had 11 bases not matched to a gene; V was cut back by 4 bases and J by 1 base. Germline lookup yields CDR1 LNHDA and CDR2 SQIVND (reference sequence). Using immunoSEQ multiplex PCR, the repertoire was profiled, and TCRdb retains in-frame clones only, with some absent. The sample lists around 100,000 clones, about 89% occurring once. Overall study results and limits: Expanded peripheral T cells had an undetermined antigen specificity. With doses of 0.1 to 3.0 mg/kg, CD4+ and CD8+ blood T cells had undergone clonal expansion by week 6.

The chain is built from TRBV19 and TRBJ1-1; TRBD1 agrees at 8 bases. This receptor was identified in an adult with an advanced solid tumor such as melanoma, head and neck, liver or kidney cancer. Sample: CD4+ or CD8+ T cells sorted from blood, taken in a trial of the OX40 agonist ivuxolimab. CDR3 nucleotide sequence: TGTGCCAGTAGTAGCCCACAGGGGGTTAGGACGAACACTGAAGCTTTCTTT. This encodes CASSSPQGVRTNTEAFF.